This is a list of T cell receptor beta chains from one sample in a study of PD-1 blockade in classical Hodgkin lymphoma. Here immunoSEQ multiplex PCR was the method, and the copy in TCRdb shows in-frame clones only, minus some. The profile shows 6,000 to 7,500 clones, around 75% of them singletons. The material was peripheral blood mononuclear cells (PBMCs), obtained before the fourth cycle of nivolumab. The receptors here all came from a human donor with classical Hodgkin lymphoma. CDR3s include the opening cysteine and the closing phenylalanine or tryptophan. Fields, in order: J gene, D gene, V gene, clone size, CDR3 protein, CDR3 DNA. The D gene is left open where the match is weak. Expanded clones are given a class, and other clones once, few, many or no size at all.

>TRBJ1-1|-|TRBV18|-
CASSLLGGQADTEAFF
TGTGCCAGCTCACTACTAGGAGGGCAGGCCGACACTGAAGCTTTCTTT
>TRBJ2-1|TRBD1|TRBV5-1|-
CASSLGQGTSYSYNEQFF
TGCGCCAGCAGCTTGGGACAGGGCACATCTTACTCCTACAATGAGCAGTTCTTC
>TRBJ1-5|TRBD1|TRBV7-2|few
CASSPLTGQGQPQHF
TGTGCCAGCAGCCCACTGACAGGGCAGGGACAGCCCCAGCATTTT
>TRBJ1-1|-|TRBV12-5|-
CASGLGNTEAFF
TGTGCTAGTGGTTTGGGGAACACTGAAGCTTTCTTT
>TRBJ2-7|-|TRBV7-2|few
CASSLGAGRSVYEQYF
TGTGCCAGCAGCTTAGGGGCGGGTAGATCTGTCTACGAGCAGTACTTC
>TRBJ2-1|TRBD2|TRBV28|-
CASRLAGAYNEQFF
TGTGCCAGCAGACTAGCGGGGGCCTACAATGAGCAGTTCTTC
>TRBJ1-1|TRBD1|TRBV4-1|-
CASSPAGTAGTEAFF
TGCGCCAGCAGCCCAGCCGGGACAGCGGGCACTGAAGCTTTCTTT
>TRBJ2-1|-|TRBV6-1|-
CASREAGANEQFF
TGTGCCAGCAGGGAGGCAGGGGCCAATGAGCAGTTCTTC
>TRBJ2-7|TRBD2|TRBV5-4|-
CASSLGELAGEQYF
TGTGCCAGCAGCTTGGGGGAACTAGCGGGAGAGCAGTACTTC
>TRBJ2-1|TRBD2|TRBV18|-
CASSPGLAGGRYNEQFF
TGTGCCAGCTCACCGGGACTAGCGGGAGGGCGCTACAATGAGCAGTTCTTC
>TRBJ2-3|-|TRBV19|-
CASSIRAPSTDTQYF
TGTGCCAGTAGTATTAGGGCACCCAGCACAGATACGCAGTATTTT
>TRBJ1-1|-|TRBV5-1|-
CASSSGFRASMNTEAFF
TGCGCCAGCAGCTCCGGGTTCCGCGCGAGCATGAACACTGAAGCTTTCTTT
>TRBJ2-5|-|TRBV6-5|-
CASSYSQETQYF
TGTGCCAGCAGTTACTCCCAAGAGACCCAGTACTTC
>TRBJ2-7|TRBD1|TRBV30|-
CAWRTTGTEKSYEQYF
TGTGCCTGGAGGACAACCGGGACAGAGAAAAGTTACGAGCAGTACTTC
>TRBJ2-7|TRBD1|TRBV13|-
CASSPGQGTYEQYF
TGTGCCAGCAGCCCCGGACAGGGGACCTACGAGCAGTACTTC
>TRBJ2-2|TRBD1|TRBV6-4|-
CASSVRTGGTGELFF
TGTGCCAGCAGTGTTCGGACAGGGGGAACCGGGGAGCTGTTTTTT
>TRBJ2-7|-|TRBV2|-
CASSASGYAYEQYF
TGTGCCAGCAGCGCCTCCGGGTACGCGTACGAGCAGTACTTC
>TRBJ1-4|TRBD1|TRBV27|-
CASSTGTGEAKLFF
TGTGCCAGCAGCACCGGGACAGGGGAAGCAAAACTGTTTTTT
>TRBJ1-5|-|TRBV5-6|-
CASSFHGFNQPQHF
TGTGCCAGCAGCTTTCACGGTTTCAATCAGCCCCAGCATTTT
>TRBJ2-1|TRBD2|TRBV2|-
CARQGGLVGDEQFF
TGTGCCCGCCAAGGGGGACTAGTTGGCGATGAGCAGTTCTTC
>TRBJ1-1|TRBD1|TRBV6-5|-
CASSYQGEVNTEAFF
TGTGCCAGCAGTTATCAGGGGGAAGTGAACACTGAAGCTTTCTTT
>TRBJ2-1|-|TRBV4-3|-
CASSQDSRVGGDEQFF
TGCGCCAGCAGCCAAGATTCCAGGGTTGGGGGAGATGAGCAGTTCTTC
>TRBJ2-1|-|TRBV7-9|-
CASSLTGNLEQFF
TGTGCCAGCAGCTTAACCGGGAATCTTGAGCAGTTCTTC
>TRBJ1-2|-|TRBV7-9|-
CASSLGGDYGYTF
TGTGCCAGCAGCTTGGGCGGGGACTATGGCTACACCTTC
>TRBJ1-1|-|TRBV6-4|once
CASSDTLQSEAFF
TGTGCCAGCAGTGACACATTACAGAGTGAAGCTTTCTTT
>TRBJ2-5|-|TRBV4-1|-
CASSQETGRQTQYF
TGCGCCAGCAGCCAAGAAACCGGGAGACAGACCCAGTACTTC
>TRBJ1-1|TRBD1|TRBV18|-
CASSLTPLGQGLLNTEAFF
TGTGCCAGCTCACTAACACCATTGGGACAGGGGCTCTTAAACACTGAAGCTTTCTTT
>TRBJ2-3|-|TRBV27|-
CASIHHPILQYF
TGTGCCAGCATACATCATCCAATCCTACAGTATTTT
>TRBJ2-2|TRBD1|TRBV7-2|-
CASSTTGAGELFF
TGTGCCAGCAGCACGACAGGGGCCGGGGAGCTGTTTTTT
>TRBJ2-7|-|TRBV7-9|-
CASSPEVEGSHEQYF
TGTGCCAGCAGCCCGGAGGTGGAAGGCAGCCACGAGCAGTACTTC
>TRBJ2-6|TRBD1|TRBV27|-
CASTSGQGTTGANVLTF
TGTGCCAGCACTTCGGGACAGGGAACGACCGGGGCCAACGTCCTGACTTTC
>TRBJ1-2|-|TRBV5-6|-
CASSSKGGYTF
TGTGCCAGCAGCTCTAAAGGTGGCTACACCTTC
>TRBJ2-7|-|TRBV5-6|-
CASSLWRDGYEQYF
TGTGCCAGCAGCTTGTGGCGGGATGGCTACGAGCAGTACTTC
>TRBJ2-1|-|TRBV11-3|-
CASSLGPTDEQFF
TGTGCCAGCAGCTTAGGGCCCACGGATGAGCAGTTCTTC
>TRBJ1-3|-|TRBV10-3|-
CAIIGGRAGNTIYF
TGTGCCATCATTGGAGGCAGGGCTGGAAACACCATATATTTT
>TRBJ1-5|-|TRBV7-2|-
CASSPSSNQPQHF
TGTGCCAGCAGCCCCAGTAGCAATCAGCCCCAGCATTTT
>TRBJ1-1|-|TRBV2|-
CASSGETEAFF
TGTGCCAGCAGTGGGGAGACTGAAGCTTTCTTT
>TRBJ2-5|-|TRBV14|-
CASSHLLGTQYF
TGTGCCAGCAGTCATCTTCTTGGGACCCAGTACTTC
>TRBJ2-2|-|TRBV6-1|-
CASSEAGLLNTGELFF
TGTGCCAGCAGTGAAGCTGGACTCTTGAACACCGGGGAGCTGTTTTTT
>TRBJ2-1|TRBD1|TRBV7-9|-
CASSFGTGSDEQFF
TGTGCCAGCAGCTTCGGGACAGGGTCCGATGAGCAGTTCTTC
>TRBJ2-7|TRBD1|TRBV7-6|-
CASSQYPGQEDSPYEQYF
TGTGCCAGCAGCCAATACCCGGGACAGGAGGATTCTCCCTACGAGCAGTACTTC